This TCR beta chain derives from a study of post-analysis software for immune sequencing data. Study-wide results and caveats: Strong co-clustering by F measure was evident for samples that had been prepared in the same batch. People with multiple sclerosis had a significantly lower normalized Chao1 diversity than controls did. In patients, 4 to 6 TRBV segments were more frequent than in controls, with TRBV5-6, TRBV5-1 and TRBV20-1 among them.

On this clonotype: Antigen: not known.

The library was made from cDNA and included unique molecular identifiers. Roughly 490,000 cDNA molecules came from around 0.96 to 9.9 million T cells. Each CDR3 protein gets one entry after TCRdb re-called the PCR reads with MiXCR. The data show about 820,000 distinct CDR3 sequences, approximately 57% seen once. Germline values: CDR1 DFQATT, CDR2 SNEGSKA (reference sequence). The CDR3 is made up of 13 amino acids. Sequencing input: blood. The chain couples TRBV20-1 to TRBJ2-1; D is perhaps TRBD1 (6 bases). Matching the DNA end better, TRBJ2-7 makes the J call doubtful. The origin of this receptor is a girl under 18 with multiple sclerosis. CDR3 coding DNA: TGCAGTGCTAACGACAGGCCTGCCTACGAGCAGTACTTC. It translates to CSANDRPAYEQYF.